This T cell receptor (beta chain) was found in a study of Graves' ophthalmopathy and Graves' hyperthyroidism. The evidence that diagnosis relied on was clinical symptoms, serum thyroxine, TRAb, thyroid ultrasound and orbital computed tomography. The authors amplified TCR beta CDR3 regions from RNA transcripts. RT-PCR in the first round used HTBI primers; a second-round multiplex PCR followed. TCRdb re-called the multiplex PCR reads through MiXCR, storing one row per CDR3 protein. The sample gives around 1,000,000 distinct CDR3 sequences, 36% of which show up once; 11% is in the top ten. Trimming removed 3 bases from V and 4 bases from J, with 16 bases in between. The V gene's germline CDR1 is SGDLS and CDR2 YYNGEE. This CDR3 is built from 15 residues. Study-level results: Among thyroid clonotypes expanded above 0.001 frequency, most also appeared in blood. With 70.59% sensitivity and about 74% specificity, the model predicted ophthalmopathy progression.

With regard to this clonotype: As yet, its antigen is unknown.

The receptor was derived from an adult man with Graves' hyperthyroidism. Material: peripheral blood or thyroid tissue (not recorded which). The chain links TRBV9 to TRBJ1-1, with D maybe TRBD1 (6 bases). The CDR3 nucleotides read TGTGCCAGCAGCGCAACGGCAGGGGTTGTCACTGAAGCTTTCTTT. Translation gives CASSATAGVVTEAFF.